This T cell receptor beta chain was recovered during a study of T cells in localized non-small cell lung cancer. Study-level points and caveats: Out of the top 100 tumor clones, a median around 57 were seen in adjacent lung.

Free of atypia, the adjacent lung was collected at least 2 cm away from the tumor margin. Produced via immunoSEQ multiplex PCR; TCRdb's table is partial and in-frame only. The sample shows over a thousand clones, roughly 22% of them seen only once. With regard to this clone: Its antigen is undetermined.

Germline V gene data show CDR1 as MDHEN and CDR2 as SYDVKM. V gave up 5 bases and J gave up 3 bases, with 8 bases separating them. The CDR3 loop spans 13 amino acids. The material was normal lung tissue next to the tumor, obtained before any cancer treatment. The V gene is TRBV28, the J gene TRBJ1-5; no firm D call. The sequence was obtained from a man between 40 and 69 years old with stage III squamous cell lung carcinoma. CDR3 coding DNA: TGTGCCAGCAGTCCACCCCTCAATCAGCCCCAGCATTTT. Translating gives CASSPPLNQPQHF.